The TCR beta chain under discussion was sequenced for a study of blood T cell repertoires in COVID-19. As for the study in general: COVID-19 samples from acute and convalescent phases originated in the United States, Italy and Spain.

Libraries were prepared by immunoSEQ multiplex PCR; TCRdb keeps only in-frame clonotypes and omits some of them. The table lists about 360,000 clones, 65% to 85% of them singletons, with approximately 3.1% in the top ten. Germline CDR1 MGHDK, CDR2 SYGVNS. Trimming removed 3 bases at V and 2 bases at J, with 11 bases between. CDR3 length equals 15 residues. The clonotype comes from a man younger than 40 with active or convalescent COVID-19. Sequences were obtained from peripheral blood. The chain links TRBV25-1 to TRBJ1-5; the D is unclear. CDR3 loop: CASSESGIGNQPQHF. For the CDR3, the DNA is TGTGCCAGCAGTGAGTCGGGTATAGGCAATCAGCCCCAGCATTTT.